These T cell receptor beta chains were read from a single sample in a study of shared clonotypes between healthy human individuals. Clones were read by immunoSEQ multiplex PCR, and TCRdb kept only the in-frame ones, dropping some. In the table there are about 2.4 million clones, approximately 92% of which are singletons. The material sequenced was naive CD4+ T cells sorted from blood. The source of these receptors is a man younger than 35 in good health. Each CDR3 is given with its conserved first and last residue. D genes are given only for firm matches. Size tells how often a clone was seen (once, few, many) or the class of an expanded clone, and some rows leave it out.

d_call j_call clone_size v_call cdr3_nt cdr3_aa
NA TRBJ1-1 NA TRBV7-2 TGTGCCAGCAGCTCGATCTGGGGGGGAAACACTGAAGCTTTCTTT CASSSIWGGNTEAFF
NA TRBJ1-2 NA TRBV5-4 TGTGCCAGCTCCGCGGGATCCGGTTACTATGGCTACACCTTC CASSAGSGYYGYTF
NA TRBJ2-3 NA TRBV30 TGTGCCTGGGGGTTGGGAGCGTACACAGATACGCAGTATTTT CAWGLGAYTDTQYF
NA TRBJ1-1 NA TRBV5-4 TGTGCCAGCACCCCAGCCCCGGGGAACACTGAAGCTTTCTTT CASTPAPGNTEAFF
TRBD2 TRBJ2-7 NA TRBV30 TGTGCCTGGAGTTCGCTAGCGGGATCCTACGAGCAGTACTTC CAWSSLAGSYEQYF
NA TRBJ2-2 NA TRBV7-2 TGTGCCAGCAGCTTAGCTACCATAACCGGAGAGCTGTTTTTT CASSLATITGELFF
NA TRBJ2-5 NA TRBV7-9 TGTGCCAGCAGGGAGACGGGGGCGCCGCGGGAGACCCAGTACTTC CASRETGAPRETQYF
TRBD1 TRBJ2-7 NA TRBV18 TGTGCCAGCTCACCGAGAGGGACAGGGCCCGAGCAGTACTTC CASSPRGTGPEQYF
NA TRBJ1-2 NA TRBV10-3 TGTGCCACGGGCGTGGACTATGGCTACACCTTC CATGVDYGYTF
TRBD1 TRBJ1-1 few TRBV25-1 TGTGCCAGCAGTGACCGGGACAGGAGAACTGAAGCTTTCTTT CASSDRDRRTEAFF
TRBD1 TRBJ2-1 once TRBV5-1 TGCGCCAGCAGCTTGATACAGGGGGGCAATGAGCAGTTCTTC CASSLIQGGNEQFF
TRBD1 TRBJ1-1 NA TRBV18 TGTGCCAGCTCACCGGGGACAGGGGAGGTCACTGAAGCTTTCTTT CASSPGTGEVTEAFF
NA TRBJ2-5 once TRBV4-1 TGCGCCAGCAGCCAGCCTACTCTATTAGACCGATGGGAGACCCAGTACTTC CASSQPTLLDRWETQYF
NA TRBJ1-3 NA TRBV6-1 TGTGCCAGCAGTGAAACGGGAAACACCATATATTTT CASSETGNTIYF